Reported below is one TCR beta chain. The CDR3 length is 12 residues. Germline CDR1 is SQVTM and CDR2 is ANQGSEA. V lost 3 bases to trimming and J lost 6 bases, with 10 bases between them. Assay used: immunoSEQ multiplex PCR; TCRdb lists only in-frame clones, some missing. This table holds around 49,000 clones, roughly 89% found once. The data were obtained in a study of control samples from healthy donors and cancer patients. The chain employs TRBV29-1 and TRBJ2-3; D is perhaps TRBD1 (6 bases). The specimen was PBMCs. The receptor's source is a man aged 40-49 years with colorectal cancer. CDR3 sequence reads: CSVEWQGDTQYF. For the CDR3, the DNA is TGCAGCGTTGAGTGGCAGGGGGATACGCAGTATTTT.